A single sample gave rise to the 5 T cell receptor beta chains below, sequenced in a study of beta chain features in type 1 diabetes. Study-wide results and caveats: Significant though moderate, a shortening of TCRB CDR3s appeared in all four CD4+ subsets of Type 1 diabetes patients.

Antigens for these TCRs are unknown. The authors reverse transcribed all of the isolated RNA, so sequencing captured expressed TCRB transcripts. Measured with immunoSEQ multiplex PCR; TCRdb has only the in-frame clones, and not every one. The top ten hold roughly 0.77% of the sample, which has under 20,000 clones, about 70% seen once. The specimen was stem cell memory CD4+ T cells from blood. The origin of the receptors is a man aged 25 to 40 with type 1 diabetes.

This clone was seen a few times. V usage is TRBV6-1 and J usage is TRBJ2-3; D remains unclear. CDR1 MNHNS and CDR2 SASEGT come from the germline V gene. This CDR3 spans 14 amino acids. V shed 6 bases and J shed 4 bases, with 14 bases lying between them. As DNA, the CDR3 is TGTGCCAGCAGATCCATCGGGTGGGCAGATACGCAGTATTTT. It codes for CASRSIGWADTQYF.

The V and J genes are TRBV28 and TRBJ1-2; D remains ambiguous. CDR1 is MDHEN and CDR2 is SYDVKM in the germline V gene. The CDR3 sequence is 15 residues long. V was clipped by 7 bases and J by 2 bases, with 17 bases between them. CDR3 loop: CASKLTSGGNYGYTF. CDR3 nucleotide sequence: TGTGCCAGCAAATTGACGAGCGGTGGGAACTATGGCTACACCTTC.

There are a few counts of this clone. J is TRBJ1-5 and V is TRBV23-1; 8 bases line up with TRBD1. TRBV23-1 is classed as an ORF, of uncertain function. The V and J ends lost 3 bases and 7 bases, in that order; junction bases with no gene match: 8. CDR3 length: 15 amino acids. The CDR3 spells CASSHQDRVDQPQHF. The CDR3 region has the DNA TGCGCCAGCAGTCATCAGGACAGGGTGGACCAGCCCCAGCATTTT.

V is TRBV28 and J is TRBJ2-7, with D maybe TRBD2 (7 bases). V was pared by 8 bases and J by 3 bases, with 11 bases between. The CDR3 loop spans 12 amino acids. Germline V lookup: CDR1 MDHEN, CDR2 SYDVKM. The CDR3 reads CASGGAVYEQYF. CDR3 DNA: TGTGCCAGCGGGGGGGCGGTCTACGAGCAGTACTTC.

On this clone: At one boundary the junction diverges from the germline segment, which might be a read error. The chain uses TRBV7-2 and TRBJ2-1; TRBD2 matches 10 bases. Germline V gene sequence: CDR1 SGHTA, CDR2 FQGNSA. The CDR3 runs 16 residues. CDR3 protein: CASSLVGLAGAQSRIF. The CDR3 nucleotides read TGTGCCAGCAGCTTAGTAGGCCTAGCGGGGGCCCAATCCCGGATCTTC. Together with reference TRBV7-2 and TRBJ2-1, the CDR3 gives the full variable domain: GAGVSQSPSNKVTEKGKDVELRCDPISGHTALYWYRQSLGQGLEFLIYFQGNSAPDKSGLPSDRFSAERTGGSVSTLTIQRTQQEDSAVYLCASSLVGLAGAQSRIFGPGTRLTVL.